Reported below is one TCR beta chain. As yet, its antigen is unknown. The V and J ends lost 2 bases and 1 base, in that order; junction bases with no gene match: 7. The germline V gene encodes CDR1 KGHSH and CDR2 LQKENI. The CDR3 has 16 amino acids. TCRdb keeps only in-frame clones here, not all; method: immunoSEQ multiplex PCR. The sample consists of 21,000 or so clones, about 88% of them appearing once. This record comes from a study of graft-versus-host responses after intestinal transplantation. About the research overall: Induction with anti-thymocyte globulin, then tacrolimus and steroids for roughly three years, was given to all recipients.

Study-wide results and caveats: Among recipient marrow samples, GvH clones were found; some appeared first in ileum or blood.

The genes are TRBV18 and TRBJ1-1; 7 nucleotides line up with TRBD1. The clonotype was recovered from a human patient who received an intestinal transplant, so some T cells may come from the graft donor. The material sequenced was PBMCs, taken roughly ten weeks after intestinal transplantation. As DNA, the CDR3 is TGTGCCAGCTCACCAAGGCAGGGGGTCTGGAACACTGAAGCTTTCTTT. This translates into CASSPRQGVWNTEAFF. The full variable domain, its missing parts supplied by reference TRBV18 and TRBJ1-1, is NAGVMQNPRHLVRRRGQEARLRCSPMKGHSHVYWYRQLPEEGLKFMVYLQKENIIDESGMPKERFSAEFPKEGPSILRIQQVVRGDSAAYFCASSPRQGVWNTEAFFGQGTRLTVV.